These 28 T cell receptor beta chains originate from one sample sequenced in a study of blood T cell repertoires in COVID-19. Profiled with immunoSEQ multiplex PCR; TCRdb holds only in-frame clones, not every one. This sample has about 170,000 clones; 70% to 85% occur once, and the top ten carry 20% to 25%. The sequenced material came from peripheral blood. These receptors were taken from a woman older than 75 with acute or convalescent COVID-19.

The chain couples TRBV7-2 to TRBJ2-1; maybe TRBD2 (5 bases). The V and J ends lost 5 bases and 8 bases respectively, with 19 bases between them. The CDR3 runs 15 residues. The germline CDR1 and CDR2 sequences are SGHTA and FQGNSA. The CDR3 coding sequence is TGTGCCAGCAGCCTGAAAGGAGGAGTTGCGTATGAGCAGTTCTTC. Its protein is CASSLKGGVAYEQFF.

This clone was counted only a few times. The chain links TRBV18 to TRBJ1-3; TRBD1 might be the D (6 bases). V was cut by 4 bases and J by 2 bases, with 12 bases left in between. CDR3 size: 15 residues. Germline V gives CDR1 KGHSH, CDR2 LQKENI. Written as DNA, the CDR3 is TGTGCCAGCTCACAAACACAGGGCACTGGAAACACCATATATTTT. It is translated as CASSQTQGTGNTIYF.

A few counts support this clone. The rearrangement uses TRBV5-1 and TRBJ2-1; D is ambiguous. This CDR3 has 12 residues. Trimming took off 1 base at V and 10 bases at J, with 9 bases between the two ends. CDR1 and CDR2 (germline): SGHRS, YFSETQ. Written as DNA, the CDR3 is TGCGCCAGCAGCTTGCACTACCAAGAGCAGTTCTTC. Its protein is CASSLHYQEQFF.

A single count supports this clone. DNA of the CDR3: TGTGCCATCAGTGAGGTTAGCTACAATGAGCAGTTCTTC. The encoded protein is CAISEVSYNEQFF. This chain connects TRBV10-3 to TRBJ2-1; unclear D gene. V was shortened by 2 bases and J by 3 bases, with 5 bases between the two germline ends. This CDR3 is built from 13 residues. Germline CDR1 ENHRY, CDR2 SYGVKD.

This clone was seen once. The CDR3 DNA follows: TGCGCCAGCAGCTTGGAGGGACAGGGGGACCCTGAAGCTTTCTTT. As protein: CASSLEGQGDPEAFF. The chain combines TRBV5-1 with TRBJ1-1, with 11 bases aligning to TRBD1. The CDR3 has 15 amino acids. Trimming at V came to 0 bases and at J to 6 bases, leaving 4 bases not matched to a gene. The germline V gene encodes CDR1 SGHRS and CDR2 YFSETQ. Filled out from reference TRBV5-1 and TRBJ1-1, the complete variable domain reads KAGVTQTPRYLIKTRGQQVTLSCSPISGHRSVSWYQQTPGQGLQFLFEYFSETQRNKGNFPGRFSGRQFSNSRSEMNVSTLELGDSALYLCASSLEGQGDPEAFFGQGTRLTVV.

The chain combines TRBV24-1 with TRBJ2-7; TRBD2 matches at 8 bases. With V trimmed by 9 bases and J by 3 bases, 6 bases remained unmatched. The CDR3 runs to 13 residues. Germline CDR1 reads KGHDR; CDR2 reads SFDVKD. CDR3 residues: CATSAGGGYEQYF. As DNA, the CDR3 is TGTGCCACCTCCGCGGGAGGAGGCTACGAGCAGTACTTC.

This clone was picked up one time. This chain connects TRBV7-2 to TRBJ1-1, with D possibly matching TRBD1 (6 bases). The CDR3 contains 14 residues. The germline V and J ends were trimmed by 2 bases and 4 bases, with 11 bases remaining between them. Germline CDR1 SGHTA, CDR2 FQGNSA. This chain's CDR3 is CASSLWGQITEAFF. In nucleotides, the CDR3 is TGTGCCAGCAGCTTATGGGGGCAAATCACTGAAGCTTTCTTT.

The gene calls are TRBV5-1 and TRBJ2-6, with no clear D. The CDR3 is 17 residues long. V was clipped by 2 bases and J by 4 bases, with 16 bases between them. Germline V gene lookup returns CDR1 SGHRS and CDR2 YFSETQ. CDR3: CASSLHGFKSGANVLTF. The CDR3, as DNA: TGCGCCAGCAGCTTACACGGGTTCAAATCCGGGGCCAACGTCCTGACTTTC.

J is TRBJ2-6 and V is TRBV5-1, with 13 bases lining up with TRBD2. The CDR3 loop spans 18 amino acids. CDR1 is SGHRS and CDR2 is YFSETQ in the germline V gene. V was clipped by 4 bases and J by 1 base; unmatched bases: 5. The CDR3 protein is CASSHTSGRVSGANVLTF. The DNA of the CDR3 is TGCGCCAGCAGCCATACTAGCGGGAGGGTTTCTGGGGCCAACGTCCTGACTTTC.

This rearrangement joins TRBV7-2 to TRBJ1-4, with D possibly being TRBD1 (6 bases). The CDR3 runs 14 residues. V was cut by 2 bases and J by 8 bases, with 12 bases left in between. Germline loops: CDR1 SGHTA, CDR2 FQGNSA. In DNA form, the CDR3 reads TGTGCCAGCAGCTTATACAGGGTGGGAGAAAAACTGTTTTTT. Protein: CASSLYRVGEKLFF. Drawing the rest from reference TRBV7-2 and TRBJ1-4, the complete variable domain is GAGVSQSPSNKVTEKGKDVELRCDPISGHTALYWYRQSLGQGLEFLIYFQGNSAPDKSGLPSDRFSAERTGGSVSTLTIQRTQQEDSAVYLCASSLYRVGEKLFFGSGTQLSVL.

The chain carries TRBV5-6 and TRBJ1-3; 7 bases are shared with TRBD1. The ends lost 1 base at V and 8 bases at J; junction bases unmatched: 3. The CDR3 runs to 13 residues. Germline V gene sequence: CDR1 SGHDT, CDR2 YYEEEE. The CDR3 loop reads CASSLNRGDTIYF. The CDR3 nucleotides are TGTGCCAGCAGCTTGAACAGGGGAGACACCATATATTTT.

V and J are TRBV6-5 and TRBJ2-3, with unresolved D. V lost 7 bases and J 2 bases, leaving 10 bases between the germline ends. In germline, CDR1 is MNHEY, CDR2 SVGAGI. The CDR3 is made up of 13 amino acids. The CDR3 DNA reads as TGTGCCAGCACCTCCCTTTCCACAGATACGCAGTATTTT. Encoded protein: CASTSLSTDTQYF.

This clone was seen a handful of times. The chain uses TRBV7-2 and TRBJ2-5; TRBD2 matches 10 bases. Germline lookup yields CDR1 SGHTA and CDR2 FQGNSA. Trimming cost V 5 bases and J 6 bases; bases outside gene matches: 3. The CDR3 loop spans 13 amino acids. DNA for the CDR3: TGTGCCAGCAGCCCACTAGCGGGGCAGACCCAGTACTTC. Amino acids: CASSPLAGQTQYF.

The chain couples TRBV18 to TRBJ2-3; D may be TRBD2 (6 bases). Per germline, CDR1 KGHSH and CDR2 LQKENI. The CDR3 contains 14 residues. Between the trimmed V and J ends, which lost 3 bases and 6 bases, there was a span of 13 bases. The CDR3: CASSPYGSLDTQYF. Written as DNA, the CDR3 is TGTGCCAGCTCACCTTACGGGAGTCTCGATACGCAGTATTTT.

The sample holds one count of this clone. The chain combines TRBV6-5 with TRBJ2-2, with TRBD1 matching 7 bases. The germline gives CDR1 MNHEY, CDR2 SVGAGI. This CDR3 region has 13 residues. V lost 6 bases, J lost 6 bases, and 4 bases stayed unmatched. CDR3 sequence: CASSRQGPGELFF. CDR3 bases: TGTGCCAGCAGCAGACAGGGTCCCGGGGAGCTGTTTTTT.

The rearrangement joins TRBV9 to TRBJ2-1; 7 nucleotides agree with TRBD2. This CDR3 is built from 16 residues. The germline V gene encodes CDR1 SGDLS and CDR2 YYNGEE. With 3 bases clipped from V and 0 bases from J, the junction kept 6 bases outside the gene matches. CDR3 in DNA: TGTGCCAGCAGCGCTACGGGCGGGAGCTCCTACAATGAGCAGTTCTTC. As protein: CASSATGGSSYNEQFF.

This clone was detected only a few times. The rearrangement uses TRBV10-3 and TRBJ2-1; D is possibly TRBD1 (6 bases). Between the trimmed V and J ends, which lost 11 bases and 4 bases, there was a span of 18 bases. This CDR3 spans 14 amino acids. Germline-derived CDR1 and CDR2 are ENHRY and SYGVKD. The CDR3 sequence: CAARHGDIYNEQFF. DNA for the CDR3: TGTGCCGCCCGTCACGGGGACATATACAATGAGCAGTTCTTC.

This clone was counted only a few times. The chain employs TRBV2 and TRBJ2-3, with TRBD1 matching 8 bases. The V and J ends lost 6 bases and 6 bases, in that order; junction bases with no gene match: 5. CDR1 and CDR2 (germline): SNHLY, FYNNEI. The CDR3 loop spans 13 amino acids. CDR3 region: CASSADRGDTQYF. CDR3 DNA sequence: TGTGCCAGCAGCGCCGACAGGGGTGATACGCAGTATTTT.

In its sample, this clone was seen once. Other DNA sequences in the sample encode the same CDR3. The chain links TRBV7-7 to TRBJ1-3; D is perhaps TRBD1 (6 bases). Germline CDR1 SSHAT, CDR2 FNYEAQ (reference sequence). The CDR3 consists of 15 residues. V lost 5 bases, J lost 0 bases, and 11 bases lay in between. The CDR3, as DNA: TGTGCCAGCAGCCAGGGGACGGCCTCTGGAAACACCATATATTTT. Translation: CASSQGTASGNTIYF. Complete variable domain (other parts from reference TRBV7-7 and TRBJ1-3): GAGVSQSPRYKVTKRGQDVTLRCDPISSHATLYWYQQALGQGPEFLTYFNYEAQPDKSGLPSDRFSAERPEGSISTLTIQRTEQRDSAMYRCASSQGTASGNTIYFGEGSWLTVV.

This CDR3 is CASSAGTASTDTQYF. DNA for the CDR3: TGTGCCAGCAGTGCCGGGACTGCTAGCACAGATACGCAGTATTTT. The chain recombines TRBV2 with TRBJ2-3; possible D gene TRBD2, 6 bases. Germline loops: CDR1 SNHLY, CDR2 FYNNEI. Trimming took off 4 bases at V and 0 bases at J, with 11 bases between the two ends. This CDR3 has 15 residues.

This clone has more than one count but fewer than ten. The V and J genes are TRBV2 and TRBJ2-3; a possible D gene is TRBD2 (5 bases). V was cut by 7 bases and J by 7 bases, with 24 bases left in between. The CDR3 length is 16 residues. Germline V gene sequence: CDR1 SNHLY, CDR2 FYNNEI. The chain's CDR3 is CASIPSPLHGLYTQYF. CDR3 sequence (DNA): TGTGCCAGCATCCCAAGCCCTCTCCACGGACTCTATACGCAGTATTTT.

This rearrangement joins TRBV25-1 to TRBJ2-7; D is ambiguous. The germline gives CDR1 MGHDK, CDR2 SYGVNS. Between the trimmed V and J ends, which lost 6 bases and 0 bases, there was a span of 18 bases. The CDR3 sequence is 16 residues long. As DNA, the CDR3 is TGTGCCAGCAGCTCGCCAGAGCGCAGTTTCTCCTACGAGCAGTACTTC. Translating gives CASSSPERSFSYEQYF.

The V gene is TRBV6-5, the J gene TRBJ1-1; TRBD1 is a possible D gene (5 bases). CDR1 is MNHEY and CDR2 is SVGAGI in the germline V gene. The V end was cut by 7 bases, the J end by 6 bases, with 9 bases between. The CDR3 consists of 11 residues. Written as DNA, the CDR3 is TGTGCCAGCACTTTAGGGGCTGAAGCTTTCTTT. Its protein is CASTLGAEAFF.

The chain combines TRBV2 with TRBJ2-1; 11 bases fit TRBD2. Germline V CDR1 and CDR2: SNHLY, FYNNEI. The V gene end was trimmed by 3 bases and the J gene end by 4 bases; junction bases not matched to a gene: 11. This CDR3 comprises 18 residues. CDR3 in amino acids: CASSDPEGLAGGYNEQFF. Here the CDR3 DNA reads TGTGCCAGCAGTGATCCGGAGGGGCTAGCGGGAGGATACAATGAGCAGTTCTTC.

The sample holds one count of this clone. The V gene is TRBV11-3, the J gene TRBJ2-7; weak D call: TRBD2 (7 bases). CDR3 length equals 15 residues. Trimming shortened V by 1 base and J by 0 bases, and 10 bases separated the two germline ends. Per the germline V gene, CDR1 is SGHNT and CDR2 is YENEEA. The CDR3 spells CASSLGGGPSYEQYF. The CDR3 DNA reads as TGTGCCAGCAGCTTAGGGGGGGGGCCCTCCTACGAGCAGTACTTC.

The V call is TRBV27, the J call TRBJ2-7; D may be TRBD2 (5 bases). CDR1 and CDR2 from the germline V gene are MNHEY and SMNVEV (reference sequence). V gave up 0 bases and J gave up 2 bases, with 20 bases separating them. This CDR3 contains 18 residues. CDR3 bases: TGTGCCAGCAGTTTATCGACCCTGGCTAGCCAGAGTCCCTACGAGCAGTACTTC. This encodes CASSLSTLASQSPYEQYF.

This chain uses TRBV20-1 with TRBJ2-1, with TRBD2 matching over 7 bases. V gave up 3 bases and J gave up 7 bases; unmatched junction bases: 12. Germline V gene data show CDR1 as DFQATT and CDR2 as SNEGSKA (reference sequence). The CDR3 consists of 15 residues. CDR3 nucleotide sequence: TGCAGTGCTAGTGTACTAGCGTTTAGTAGTAATGAGCAGTTCTTC. It specifies CSASVLAFSSNEQFF.

The chain carries TRBV18 and TRBJ1-4; D is possibly TRBD1 (6 bases). This CDR3 spans 16 amino acids. V dropped 0 bases and J dropped 4 bases, with 12 bases sitting between them. CDR1 is KGHSH, CDR2 LQKENI, per germline. CDR3 nucleotide sequence: TGTGCCAGCTCACCACCGGGGGCAGGGGATAATGAAAAACTGTTTTTT. This gives the protein CASSPPGAGDNEKLFF.